This note documents a single T cell receptor beta chain sequence. Its ends do not fully match the called genes, so a read error is possible. The CDR3 covers 13 residues. Germline V gives CDR1 SQVTM, CDR2 ANQGSEA. This specimen comes from a study of patients with pleural tuberculosis. MiXCR, applied by TCRdb to the reads, yields one record per CDR3 protein. The data hold 29,000 or so distinct CDR3 sequences, with approximately 20% observed a single time. The TCR originated in a human donor with pleural tuberculosis. The sample consisted of peripheral blood. The rearrangement joins TRBV29-1 to TRBJ2-1; 8 bases fit TRBD2. The CDR3 here is CSVAGGPYDEQFF. DNA for the CDR3: TGCAGCGTTGCGGGGGGGCCCTACGATGAGCAGTTCTTC.